This T cell receptor (beta chain) was captured by sequencing in a study of blood T cell repertoires in COVID-19. Overall study context: T cells, B-cell-depleted T cells, or PBMCs supplied cDNA or gDNA.

Libraries were prepared by immunoSEQ multiplex PCR; TCRdb keeps only in-frame clonotypes and omits some of them. The data show approximately 75,000 clones, around 83% seen once. In its sample, this clone was seen once. This CDR3 contains 14 residues. The V gene end was trimmed by 4 bases and the J gene end by 5 bases; junction bases not matched to a gene: 6. Germline CDR1 and CDR2: LNHDA and SQIVND (reference sequence). The chain combines TRBV19 with TRBJ2-7; TRBD2 aligns across 9 bases. The source of this sequence is an elderly man with acute or convalescent COVID-19. Sequencing used peripheral blood. The CDR3 is CASSNWTSAHEQYF. CDR3 DNA sequence: TGTGCCAGTAGTAATTGGACTAGCGCCCACGAGCAGTACTTC. The full variable domain, rest sourced from reference TRBV19 and TRBJ2-7, is DGGITQSPKYLFRKEGQNVTLSCEQNLNHDAMYWYRQDPGQGLRLIYYSQIVNDFQKGDIAEGYSVSREKKESFPLTVTSAQKNPTAFYLCASSNWTSAHEQYFGPGTRLTVT.